What follows is one TCR beta chain and its context. Its antigen is still unknown. V was clipped by 3 bases and J by 7 bases, with 12 bases between them. Germline V gene sequence: CDR1 MNHEY, CDR2 SMNVEV (reference sequence). The CDR3 is 13 residues long. The sample is drawn from a study of T-cell reconstitution after alpha-beta-depleted transplantation in children. Findings and limits, study-wide: Some patients owed their high day-60 TCRbeta diversity to surviving recipient T cells and thymic progenitors.

For TCRbeta, the library was prepared with unique molecular identifiers. TCRdb processed the PCR reads anew with MiXCR; each CDR3 protein has one entry. The table has 900,000 or so distinct CDR3 sequences, roughly 15% seen once. This chain uses TRBV27 with TRBJ1-2, with D tentatively TRBD1 (5 bases). This sample comprised PBMCs, mostly from graft donor cells, obtained 360 days after TCRalphabeta/CD19-depleted stem cell transplant. The receptor was derived from a male patient younger than 18 who had a stem cell transplant for acute lymphoblastic leukemia, so the T cells may come from the graft donor. Here the CDR3 DNA reads TGTGCCAGCAGTTTGGGGCAGGGTTTTGGCTACACCTTC. It yields the protein CASSLGQGFGYTF.